A selection of T cell receptor beta chains follows, all from one sample in a study of sequential checkpoint blockade in melanoma. Sequencing was performed with immunoSEQ multiplex PCR; in TCRdb, only in-frame clones are kept and a portion is missing. In the table there are several thousand clones, 20% to 30% of which are singletons. The sample here was tumor tissue (inferred from file names), taken from a patient given nivolumab and ipilimumab in sequence. The receptors originated from a human donor with melanoma. The CDR3 runs from the conserved cysteine through the conserved F or W. Each record gives: CDR3 DNA, CDR3 protein, clone size, V gene, J gene, D gene. D genes are given only for firm matches. The listing skips clone size in some rows; elsewhere it reads once, few, many or a size class.

cdr3_nt: TGTGCCAGCACCAGGGGGGCTCGTAGGCAAGAGACCCAGTACTTC; cdr3_aa: CASTRGARRQETQYF; clone_size: -; v_call: TRBV28; j_call: TRBJ2-5; d_call: -
cdr3_nt: TGTGCCAGCAGCGCGGGACGGTGGGACGATACGCAGTATTTT; cdr3_aa: CASSAGRWDDTQYF; clone_size: few; v_call: TRBV11-3; j_call: TRBJ2-3; d_call: -
cdr3_nt: TGTGCCATCAGTGAGGAACATAGCTCCTATAATTCACCCCTCCACTTT; cdr3_aa: CAISEEHSSYNSPLHF; clone_size: -; v_call: TRBV10-3; j_call: TRBJ1-6; d_call: -
cdr3_nt: TGTGCCAGCAGCTTTCAGCGGGGGGGCCAAAATACGCAGTATTTT; cdr3_aa: CASSFQRGGQNTQYF; clone_size: many; v_call: TRBV11-3; j_call: TRBJ2-3; d_call: TRBD2
cdr3_nt: TGTGCCAGCAACTTTAGGCAGGGGGCGGAAAAACTGTTTTTT; cdr3_aa: CASNFRQGAEKLFF; clone_size: few; v_call: TRBV2; j_call: TRBJ1-4; d_call: TRBD1
cdr3_nt: TGTGCCAGCCGCTGGGTGGGTGGGGGGCCCCAGCATTTT; cdr3_aa: CASRWVGGGPQHF; clone_size: -; v_call: TRBV19; j_call: TRBJ1-5; d_call: -
cdr3_nt: TGTGCCATCAGCAGGGACGGACCCTACGAGCAGTACTTC; cdr3_aa: CAISRDGPYEQYF; clone_size: medium-sized; v_call: TRBV6-8; j_call: TRBJ2-7; d_call: -
cdr3_nt: TGCGCCAGCAGTCCAACTAGCGGGGCAACGCAGTATTTT; cdr3_aa: CASSPTSGATQYF; clone_size: medium-sized; v_call: TRBV23-1; j_call: TRBJ2-3; d_call: TRBD2
cdr3_nt: TGTGCCAGCAGCCCTGGCGGGGGGGCCGGCACCGGGGAGCTGTTTTTT; cdr3_aa: CASSPGGGAGTGELFF; clone_size: large; v_call: TRBV11-3; j_call: TRBJ2-2; d_call: TRBD2
cdr3_nt: TGTGCCAGCAGTTACGGGGGGAACAATGAGCAGTTCTTC; cdr3_aa: CASSYGGNNEQFF; clone_size: medium-sized; v_call: TRBV6-8; j_call: TRBJ2-1; d_call: -
cdr3_nt: TGTGCCAGCAGCTTAGAACTCGGGACTATACAAGAGACCCAGTACTTC; cdr3_aa: CASSLELGTIQETQYF; clone_size: medium-sized; v_call: TRBV11-3; j_call: TRBJ2-5; d_call: TRBD2
cdr3_nt: TGTGCCAGCTCGGCCCGGGACAGGGGTATGAGAAAGACCCAGTACTTC; cdr3_aa: CASSARDRGMRKTQYF; clone_size: -; v_call: TRBV18; j_call: TRBJ2-5; d_call: TRBD1
cdr3_nt: TGTGCCAGCAGCTCTAACCTCAGGGGGCTCGGCACTGAAGCTTTCTTT; cdr3_aa: CASSSNLRGLGTEAFF; clone_size: few; v_call: TRBV28; j_call: TRBJ1-1; d_call: TRBD1
cdr3_nt: TGTGCCAGCAGTGCTCTCCCGCTACAGGGTCCTGGCTACACCTTC; cdr3_aa: CASSALPLQGPGYTF; clone_size: -; v_call: TRBV27; j_call: TRBJ1-2; d_call: -
cdr3_nt: TGTGCCTGGAGTGTACGCGGGACTGAAGCTTTCTTT; cdr3_aa: CAWSVRGTEAFF; clone_size: medium-sized; v_call: TRBV30; j_call: TRBJ1-1; d_call: -